Given below is one TCR beta chain in context. The antigen remains undetermined. CDR3 length equals 17 residues. Germline values: CDR1 SGHDT, CDR2 YYEEEE. V trimming: 3 bases; J trimming: 0 bases; junction bases outside the gene matches: 11. The source of the sample is a study of CD8 T cells in ankylosing spondylitis. Quantitative 5'-RACE with molecular barcodes produced the TCR beta libraries. TCRdb independently ran MiXCR on the 5' RACE reads; one entry per CDR3 protein. The sample carries around 770,000 distinct CDR3 sequences, 19% recorded once. Notes on the study in general: Significant enrichment of disease-linked clones was reported in matched ankylosing spondylitis synovial fluid. Several of the motif variants were reported before in synovial fluid and blood from reactive arthritis. Disease-linked clones, CD8+, were relatively rare in peripheral blood. One TCR beta motif, made up of roughly 8 highly homologous variants, appeared characteristic of ankylosing spondylitis blood.

This clonotype was sampled from a male donor with ankylosing spondylitis. The material sequenced was blood, either unsorted or a sorted T cell fraction (not recorded which). The rearrangement joins TRBV5-6 to TRBJ2-7; 8 nucleotides match TRBD2. This CDR3 is CASSSTWVAGISYEQYF. The CDR3 DNA reads as TGTGCCAGCAGCTCTACCTGGGTAGCGGGAATCTCCTACGAGCAGTACTTC.